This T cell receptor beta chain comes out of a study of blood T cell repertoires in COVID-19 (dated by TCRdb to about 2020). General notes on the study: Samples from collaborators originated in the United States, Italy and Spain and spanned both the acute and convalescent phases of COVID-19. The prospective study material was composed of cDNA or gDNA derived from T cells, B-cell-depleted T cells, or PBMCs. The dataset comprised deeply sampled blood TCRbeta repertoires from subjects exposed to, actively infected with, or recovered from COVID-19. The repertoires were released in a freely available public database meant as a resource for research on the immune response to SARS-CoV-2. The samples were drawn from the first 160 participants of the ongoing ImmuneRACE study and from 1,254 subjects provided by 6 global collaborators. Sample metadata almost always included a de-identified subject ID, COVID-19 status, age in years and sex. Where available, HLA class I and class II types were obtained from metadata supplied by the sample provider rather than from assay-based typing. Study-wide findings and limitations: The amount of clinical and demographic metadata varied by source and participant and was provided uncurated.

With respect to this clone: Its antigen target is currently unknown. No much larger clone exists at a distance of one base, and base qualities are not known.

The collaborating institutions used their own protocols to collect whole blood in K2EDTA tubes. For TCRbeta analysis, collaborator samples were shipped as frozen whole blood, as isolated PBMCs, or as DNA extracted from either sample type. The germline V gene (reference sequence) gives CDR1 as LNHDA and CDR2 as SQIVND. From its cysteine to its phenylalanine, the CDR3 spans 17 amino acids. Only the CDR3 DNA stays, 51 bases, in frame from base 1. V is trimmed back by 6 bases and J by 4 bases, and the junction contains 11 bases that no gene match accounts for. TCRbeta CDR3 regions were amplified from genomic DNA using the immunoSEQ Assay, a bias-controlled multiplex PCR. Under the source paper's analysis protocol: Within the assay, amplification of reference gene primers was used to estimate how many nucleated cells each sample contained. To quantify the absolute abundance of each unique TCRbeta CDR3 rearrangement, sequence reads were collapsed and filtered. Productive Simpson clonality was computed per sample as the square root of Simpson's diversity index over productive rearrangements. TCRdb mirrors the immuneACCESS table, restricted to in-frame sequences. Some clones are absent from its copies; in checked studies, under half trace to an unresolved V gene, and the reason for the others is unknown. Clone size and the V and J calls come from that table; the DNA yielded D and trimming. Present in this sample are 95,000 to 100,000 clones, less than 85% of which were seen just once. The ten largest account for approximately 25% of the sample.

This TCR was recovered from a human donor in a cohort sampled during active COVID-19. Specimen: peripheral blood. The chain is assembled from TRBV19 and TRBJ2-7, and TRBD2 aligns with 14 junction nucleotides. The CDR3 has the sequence CASSTAGTSGSGYEQYF. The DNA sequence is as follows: TGTGCCAGTAGCACGGCGGGGACTAGCGGGAGTGGATACGAGCAGTACTTC.